Listed below are T cell receptor beta chains from one sample, sequenced in a study of monozygotic twins with cystic fibrosis. Sequencing was performed with immunoSEQ multiplex PCR; in TCRdb, only in-frame clones are kept and a portion is missing. Of 15,000 or so clones in the sample, 80% to 90% were seen once. The sequenced sample was blood. The receptors stem from a boy aged 5-17 years with cystic fibrosis. Both conserved end residues are part of each CDR3. The order of the fields is D gene, J gene, V gene, clone size, CDR3 protein, CDR3 DNA. D genes are given only for firm matches. Not every row has a clone size; where given, it reads once, few, many or a size class.

D gene: TRBD1
J gene: TRBJ1-1
V gene: TRBV19
clone size: NA
CDR3 protein: CASSFRGRGSTEAFF
CDR3 DNA: TGTGCCAGTAGTTTCAGGGGGCGCGGGAGCACTGAAGCTTTCTTT

D gene: NA
J gene: TRBJ2-7
V gene: TRBV6-1
clone size: NA
CDR3 protein: CATQGGDNYEQYF
CDR3 DNA: TGTGCCACTCAGGGAGGGGACAACTACGAGCAGTACTTC

D gene: NA
J gene: TRBJ1-4
V gene: TRBV7-2
clone size: NA
CDR3 protein: CASSPQTGIEKLFF
CDR3 DNA: TGTGCCAGCAGCCCCCAGACAGGAATTGAAAAACTGTTTTTT

D gene: NA
J gene: TRBJ1-3
V gene: TRBV7-9
clone size: NA
CDR3 protein: CASTPPGGPPSGNTIYF
CDR3 DNA: TGTGCCAGCACCCCTCCGGGGGGTCCACCCTCTGGAAACACCATATATTTT

D gene: TRBD2
J gene: TRBJ2-1
V gene: TRBV5-4
clone size: NA
CDR3 protein: CASSLGGSSYNEQFF
CDR3 DNA: TGTGCCAGCAGCTTAGGCGGGAGCTCCTACAATGAGCAGTTCTTC

D gene: NA
J gene: TRBJ1-4
V gene: TRBV4-1
clone size: once
CDR3 protein: CASSQGVQVWATNEKLFF
CDR3 DNA: TGCGCCAGCAGCCAAGGCGTTCAAGTATGGGCAACTAATGAAAAACTGTTTTTT

D gene: NA
J gene: TRBJ1-1
V gene: TRBV19
clone size: few
CDR3 protein: CASSIGMNTEAFF
CDR3 DNA: TGTGCCAGTAGTATAGGAATGAACACTGAAGCTTTCTTT

D gene: NA
J gene: TRBJ1-2
V gene: TRBV18
clone size: NA
CDR3 protein: CASSPKDPAEAGYTF
CDR3 DNA: TGTGCCAGCTCACCGAAGGACCCTGCGGAGGCGGGCTACACCTTC

D gene: NA
J gene: TRBJ1-4
V gene: TRBV19
clone size: once
CDR3 protein: CASRDSLGEKLFF
CDR3 DNA: TGTGCCAGTAGGGACAGTCTTGGTGAAAAACTGTTTTTT

D gene: TRBD2
J gene: TRBJ2-7
V gene: TRBV10-3
clone size: NA
CDR3 protein: CAISEEGLAGSGYRYEQYF
CDR3 DNA: TGTGCCATCAGTGAGGAGGGACTAGCGGGGAGCGGCTATCGGTACGAGCAGTACTTC

D gene: TRBD1
J gene: TRBJ1-5
V gene: TRBV28
clone size: NA
CDR3 protein: CASSPDRGDQPQHF
CDR3 DNA: TGTGCCAGCAGCCCCGACAGGGGGGATCAGCCCCAGCATTTT

D gene: TRBD2
J gene: TRBJ2-5
V gene: TRBV5-1
clone size: NA
CDR3 protein: CASSQGLAEETQYF
CDR3 DNA: TGCGCCAGCAGCCAAGGACTAGCGGAAGAGACCCAGTACTTC

D gene: NA
J gene: TRBJ1-5
V gene: TRBV7-9
clone size: NA
CDR3 protein: CASSQDSIQPQHF
CDR3 DNA: TGTGCCAGCAGCCAGGACAGTATCCAGCCCCAGCATTTT

D gene: TRBD1
J gene: TRBJ1-2
V gene: TRBV20-1
clone size: NA
CDR3 protein: CSLGQYYGYTF
CDR3 DNA: TGCAGCCTGGGACAGTACTATGGCTACACCTTC

D gene: NA
J gene: TRBJ2-3
V gene: TRBV15
clone size: NA
CDR3 protein: CATSRVFRVTDTQYF
CDR3 DNA: TGTGCCACCAGCAGAGTATTTAGGGTCACAGATACGCAGTATTTT

D gene: TRBD2
J gene: TRBJ2-7
V gene: TRBV27
clone size: NA
CDR3 protein: CASSDGTSGAYEQYF
CDR3 DNA: TGTGCCAGCAGTGACGGGACTAGCGGAGCCTACGAGCAGTACTTC

D gene: NA
J gene: TRBJ2-5
V gene: TRBV5-1
clone size: NA
CDR3 protein: CASSFSGNQETQYF
CDR3 DNA: TGCGCCAGCAGCTTCTCCGGCAACCAAGAGACCCAGTACTTC

D gene: TRBD2
J gene: TRBJ2-1
V gene: TRBV5-1
clone size: NA
CDR3 protein: CASSPGTSGGPRHEQFF
CDR3 DNA: TGCGCCAGCAGCCCCGGGACTAGCGGGGGCCCCCGTCATGAGCAGTTCTTC

D gene: TRBD2
J gene: TRBJ2-7
V gene: TRBV29-1
clone size: NA
CDR3 protein: CSVDTSGRAGHYEQYF
CDR3 DNA: TGCAGCGTTGACACTAGCGGGAGGGCCGGTCACTACGAGCAGTACTTC

D gene: NA
J gene: TRBJ1-5
V gene: TRBV28
clone size: NA
CDR3 protein: CASSPKGRGTYQPQHF
CDR3 DNA: TGTGCCAGCAGTCCCAAGGGGAGGGGAACCTATCAGCCCCAGCATTTT

D gene: TRBD1
J gene: TRBJ2-1
V gene: TRBV18
clone size: NA
CDR3 protein: CASSPTTGRSEQFF
CDR3 DNA: TGTGCCAGCTCACCAACGACAGGGCGGAGTGAGCAGTTCTTC

D gene: NA
J gene: TRBJ1-1
V gene: TRBV19
clone size: NA
CDR3 protein: CASSPEDSLNTEAFF
CDR3 DNA: TGTGCCAGTAGTCCAGAAGACAGTTTGAACACTGAAGCTTTCTTT

D gene: TRBD1
J gene: TRBJ1-1
V gene: TRBV13
clone size: once
CDR3 protein: CASSLAPGTGNTEAFF
CDR3 DNA: TGTGCCAGCAGCTTAGCCCCCGGGACAGGGAACACTGAAGCTTTCTTT

D gene: NA
J gene: TRBJ2-7
V gene: TRBV18
clone size: NA
CDR3 protein: CASSPQGLAYEQYF
CDR3 DNA: TGTGCCAGCTCACCACAGGGGTTAGCCTACGAGCAGTACTTC

D gene: NA
J gene: TRBJ1-1
V gene: TRBV30
clone size: NA
CDR3 protein: CAWSNPGRGKTEAFF
CDR3 DNA: TGTGCCTGGAGTAACCCCGGGCGGGGAAAAACTGAAGCTTTCTTT

D gene: TRBD1
J gene: TRBJ2-1
V gene: TRBV14
clone size: few
CDR3 protein: CASSQEIGTGGYNEQFF
CDR3 DNA: TGTGCCAGCAGCCAAGAAATTGGGACAGGGGGCTACAATGAGCAGTTCTTC

D gene: NA
J gene: TRBJ2-7
V gene: TRBV5-4
clone size: NA
CDR3 protein: CASSVGSSYEQYF
CDR3 DNA: TGTGCCAGCAGCGTCGGGAGCTCCTACGAGCAGTACTTC

D gene: TRBD2
J gene: TRBJ2-2
V gene: TRBV4-1
clone size: once
CDR3 protein: CASSHPPLGGGAVGELFF
CDR3 DNA: TGCGCCAGCAGCCACCCGCCCTTGGGCGGGGGGGCAGTCGGGGAGCTGTTTTTT

D gene: NA
J gene: TRBJ1-2
V gene: TRBV5-1
clone size: NA
CDR3 protein: CASSLGTANGYTF
CDR3 DNA: TGCGCCAGCAGCTTGGGGACAGCCAATGGCTACACCTTC

D gene: NA
J gene: TRBJ1-1
V gene: TRBV5-1
clone size: NA
CDR3 protein: CASSLLDLNTEAFF
CDR3 DNA: TGCGCCAGCAGCTTGTTAGACTTGAACACTGAAGCTTTCTTT

D gene: TRBD2
J gene: TRBJ2-7
V gene: TRBV5-1
clone size: NA
CDR3 protein: CASSLATSGTYEQYF
CDR3 DNA: TGCGCCAGCAGCTTGGCGACTAGCGGAACCTACGAGCAGTACTTC

D gene: NA
J gene: TRBJ1-2
V gene: TRBV5-4
clone size: NA
CDR3 protein: CASSLHGPLYGYTF
CDR3 DNA: TGTGCCAGCAGCTTGCACGGACCGCTATATGGCTACACCTTC

D gene: NA
J gene: TRBJ1-4
V gene: TRBV7-9
clone size: NA
CDR3 protein: CASSQDSVNEKLFF
CDR3 DNA: TGTGCCAGCAGCCAGGACAGCGTTAATGAAAAACTGTTTTTT

D gene: TRBD2
J gene: TRBJ2-3
V gene: TRBV5-4
clone size: NA
CDR3 protein: CASSLRSYLAGVTDTQYF
CDR3 DNA: TGTGCCAGCAGCCTCCGGTCATATCTAGCGGGGGTCACAGATACGCAGTATTTT

D gene: NA
J gene: TRBJ2-1
V gene: TRBV10-3
clone size: few
CDR3 protein: CATEEAVYNEQFF
CDR3 DNA: TGTGCCACCGAAGAAGCGGTTTACAATGAGCAGTTCTTC

D gene: NA
J gene: TRBJ1-2
V gene: TRBV7-9
clone size: NA
CDR3 protein: CASNTMGGALYGYTF
CDR3 DNA: TGTGCCAGCAACACTATGGGGGGGGCCCTCTATGGCTACACCTTC

D gene: TRBD2
J gene: TRBJ2-3
V gene: TRBV9
clone size: NA
CDR3 protein: CASSKRLAGGGTDTQYF
CDR3 DNA: TGTGCCAGCAGCAAACGACTAGCGGGGGGCGGCACAGATACGCAGTATTTT

D gene: NA
J gene: TRBJ1-1
V gene: TRBV6-1
clone size: NA
CDR3 protein: CASSEPGTANTEAFF
CDR3 DNA: TGTGCCAGCAGTGAACCCGGGACGGCGAACACTGAAGCTTTCTTT

D gene: TRBD1
J gene: TRBJ2-7
V gene: TRBV5-4
clone size: NA
CDR3 protein: CASSDKDRVHEQYF
CDR3 DNA: TGTGCCAGCAGCGATAAGGACAGGGTCCACGAGCAGTACTTC

D gene: TRBD1
J gene: TRBJ1-2
V gene: TRBV28
clone size: NA
CDR3 protein: CASSGTGRAYGYTF
CDR3 DNA: TGTGCCAGCAGTGGGACAGGACGCGCCTATGGCTACACCTTC

D gene: NA
J gene: TRBJ2-3
V gene: TRBV2
clone size: NA
CDR3 protein: CASSEGITSTDTQYF
CDR3 DNA: TGTGCCAGCAGTGAAGGGATTACTAGCACAGATACGCAGTATTTT

D gene: NA
J gene: TRBJ2-2
V gene: TRBV10-1
clone size: NA
CDR3 protein: CASSESYGRNTGELFF
CDR3 DNA: TGCGCCAGCAGTGAGTCTTACGGGAGGAACACCGGGGAGCTGTTTTTT

D gene: NA
J gene: TRBJ2-1
V gene: TRBV14
clone size: NA
CDR3 protein: CASSPSRGSYNEQFF
CDR3 DNA: TGTGCCAGCAGCCCTTCGAGGGGGTCCTACAATGAGCAGTTCTTC

D gene: NA
J gene: TRBJ2-7
V gene: TRBV10-2
clone size: NA
CDR3 protein: CASSPEQGPYEQYF
CDR3 DNA: TGCGCCAGCAGCCCTGAACAGGGACCCTACGAGCAGTACTTC

D gene: TRBD1
J gene: TRBJ1-5
V gene: TRBV7-9
clone size: NA
CDR3 protein: CASSPGTGNSNQPQHF
CDR3 DNA: TGTGCCAGCAGCCCAGGGACAGGAAATAGCAATCAGCCCCAGCATTTT

D gene: NA
J gene: TRBJ2-7
V gene: TRBV18
clone size: NA
CDR3 protein: CASSPPQEPLYF
CDR3 DNA: TGTGCCAGCTCACCACCCCAGGAGCCGTTATACTTC

D gene: TRBD1
J gene: TRBJ1-4
V gene: TRBV7-9
clone size: NA
CDR3 protein: CASSVQQGNEKLFF
CDR3 DNA: TGTGCCAGCAGCGTACAACAGGGGAATGAAAAACTGTTTTTT

D gene: TRBD2
J gene: TRBJ2-1
V gene: TRBV7-8
clone size: NA
CDR3 protein: CASSHRLAYSSYNEQFF
CDR3 DNA: TGTGCCAGCAGCCACCGACTAGCGTATAGCTCCTACAATGAGCAGTTCTTC

D gene: NA
J gene: TRBJ1-6
V gene: TRBV9
clone size: NA
CDR3 protein: CASSVTGNSPLHF
CDR3 DNA: TGTGCCAGCAGCGTAACAGGGAATTCACCCCTCCACTTT

D gene: NA
J gene: TRBJ1-3
V gene: TRBV27
clone size: NA
CDR3 protein: CASSPSVISGNTIYF
CDR3 DNA: TGTGCCAGCAGCCCCTCGGTCATCTCTGGAAACACCATATATTTT

D gene: TRBD2
J gene: TRBJ2-7
V gene: TRBV18
clone size: NA
CDR3 protein: CASSPPGLPIYEQYF
CDR3 DNA: TGTGCCAGCTCGCCACCGGGACTACCAATCTACGAGCAGTACTTC

D gene: NA
J gene: TRBJ1-3
V gene: TRBV11-3
clone size: NA
CDR3 protein: CASSLGGSGNTIYF
CDR3 DNA: TGTGCCAGCAGCTTAGGTGGCTCTGGAAACACCATATATTTT